This TCR beta chain originates from a study of T cell repertoires in cytomegalovirus infection. CDR3 size: 14 residues. J was trimmed by 6 bases and V by 4 bases; bases with no gene match: 10. Germline V gene data show CDR1 as SGHRS and CDR2 as YFSETQ. TCRdb re-derived calls from the reads in MiXCR, one entry per CDR3 protein. The table shows under 850,000 distinct CDR3 sequences, with 35% to 45% occurring only once. Sequenced input: PBMCs. The chain employs TRBV5-1 and TRBJ2-7, with TRBD1 matching 7 bases. The source is a human donor in good health (CMV status not recorded). Some clones in this sample may be carry-over from other donors' samples. Written as DNA, the CDR3 is TGCGCCAGCAGCCTTGGGACAGAAAAACTCGAGCAGTACTTC. Amino acid sequence: CASSLGTEKLEQYF.